The entry that follows covers one T cell receptor (beta chain) sequence. CDR1 is SNHLY, CDR2 FYNNEI, per germline. The ends were cut back, 7 bases at V and 2 bases at J, with 18 bases in the middle. The CDR3 contains 16 residues. The data were produced by immunoSEQ multiplex PCR, yet TCRdb's version contains in-frame clones alone and is incomplete. The table shows 400,000 or so clones, with 88% occurring only once. Across under 25 US areas, participants ranged in age from about 18 to 90 years. The data originate from a study of blood T cell repertoires in COVID-19. Sequencing was carried out using PBMCs or T cells enriched from blood (not recorded which). The receptor's source is a woman between 40 and 55 years old with acute COVID-19. This chain uses TRBV2 with TRBJ1-3; D is possibly TRBD1 (5 bases). This chain's CDR3 is CASTPTRGGTGNTIYF. The CDR3 DNA sequence: TGTGCCAGCACCCCCACGCGGGGGGGGACTGGAAACACCATATATTTT.